This TCR beta chain comes out of a study of T cells after yellow fever vaccination. The wider study: SMART-Seq v4 Ultra Low Input handled preparation of low-cell-number fractions.

The CDR3 consists of 15 residues. V was cut by 5 bases and J by 6 bases, with 16 bases left in between. The germline gives CDR1 MNHNS, CDR2 SASEGT. It was through 5'RACE template switching that TCR cDNA was made, with a universal primer site and UMIs added. MiXCR, applied by TCRdb to the 5' RACE reads, yields one record per CDR3 protein. This table holds 500,000 to 650,000 distinct CDR3 sequences, about 14% found once. In this sample, this clonotype turned up a few times. The V call is TRBV6-1, the J call TRBJ2-2; TRBD1 is a possible D gene (8 bases). The sequence came from a man aged 25 to 40 who received the YFV17D yellow fever vaccine. The sample in question was PBMCs, obtained on the day of the yellow fever booster vaccination. The CDR3 loop is CASSLQGAGAGELFF. CDR3 in DNA: TGTGCCAGCAGTCTGCAGGGGGCGGGAGCCGGGGAGCTGTTTTTT.